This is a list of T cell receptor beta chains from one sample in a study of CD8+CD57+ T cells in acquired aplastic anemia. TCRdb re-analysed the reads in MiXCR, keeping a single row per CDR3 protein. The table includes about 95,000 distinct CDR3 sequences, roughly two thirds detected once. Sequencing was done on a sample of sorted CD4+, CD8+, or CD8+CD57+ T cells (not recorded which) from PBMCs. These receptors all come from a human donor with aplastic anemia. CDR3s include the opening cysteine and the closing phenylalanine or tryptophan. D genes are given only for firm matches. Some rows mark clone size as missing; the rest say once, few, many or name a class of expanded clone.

CAISEPTGGYTF	TGTGCCATCAGTGAGCCGACAGGAGGCTACACCTTC	TRBV10-3	TRBJ1-2	12	-	-
CASSEGGDNSPLHF	TGTGCCAGCAGTGAGGGGGGCGATAATTCACCCCTCCACTTT	TRBV25-1	TRBJ1-6	14	-	-
CASTTPQGVAFF	TGTGCCAGCACTACCCCTCAGGGAGTCGCTTTCTTT	TRBV2	TRBJ1-1	12	-	-
CASSWDSQTEQFF	TGTGCCAGCAGTTGGGACTCGCAAACCGAGCAGTTCTTC	TRBV2	TRBJ2-1	13	-	-
CSAKTGGTTGELFF	TGCAGTGCAAAGACAGGGGGGACGACCGGGGAGCTGTTTTTT	TRBV20-1	TRBJ2-2	14	TRBD1	-
CASSRRDWVSPLHF	TGTGCCAGCAGCCGAAGGGACTGGGTTTCACCCCTCCACTTT	TRBV3-1	TRBJ1-6	14	-	-
CSAPPAGGSYNEQFF	TGCAGTGCCCCTCCTGCGGGGGGATCCTACAATGAGCAGTTCTTC	TRBV20-1	TRBJ2-1	15	TRBD2	few
CASSLVGQGLNQPQHF	TGTGCCAGCAGCTTAGTGGGACAGGGTCTCAATCAGCCCCAGCATTTT	TRBV11-2	TRBJ1-5	16	TRBD1	-
CASSGSTGGPTDTQYF	TGTGCCAGCAGCGGATCGACCGGGGGGCCCACAGATACGCAGTATTTT	TRBV11-1	TRBJ2-3	16	-	-
CASSDTRGWPQHF	TGTGCCAGTAGTGACACCCGAGGGTGGCCCCAGCATTTT	TRBV19	TRBJ1-5	13	-	-
CATSRETGERYEQYF	TGTGCCACCAGCAGAGAGACAGGGGAAAGATACGAGCAGTACTTC	TRBV15	TRBJ2-7	15	TRBD1	-